This TCR beta chain emerged from a study of PD-1 blockade in mismatch repair-deficient tumors. Study-wide context: Enrolled about 2012-2016, patients had progressing, pretreated mismatch repair-deficient cancers of 11 to 13 types. General study points: After pembrolizumab, tumor-resident clones rose rapidly, then generally contracted before radiologic responses.

Mismatch repair deficiency was confirmed in all patients, by PCR or immunohistochemistry. TCRs were sequenced from a few patients responding to pembrolizumab. The germline V and J ends were trimmed by 9 bases and 1 base, with 14 bases remaining between them. This CDR3 contains 14 residues. Germline-derived CDR1 and CDR2 are MNHEY and SMNVEV (reference sequence). Of note for this clone: The antigen is not known.

TCRdb's table, derived via immunoSEQ multiplex PCR, lists solely in-frame clones and lacks some. In the table there are roughly 130,000 clones, 88% of which are singletons. The sample here was peripheral blood, taken 70 to 72 weeks after starting pembrolizumab. The source of this sequence is an adult with mismatch repair-deficient cancer. The chain combines TRBV27 with TRBJ2-3, with D possibly called TRBD1 or TRBD2 (5 bases each). This CDR3 reads CASSGSLRTDTQYF. CDR3 nucleotides: TGTGCCAGTTCAGGGAGTCTCCGCACAGATACGCAGTATTTT.